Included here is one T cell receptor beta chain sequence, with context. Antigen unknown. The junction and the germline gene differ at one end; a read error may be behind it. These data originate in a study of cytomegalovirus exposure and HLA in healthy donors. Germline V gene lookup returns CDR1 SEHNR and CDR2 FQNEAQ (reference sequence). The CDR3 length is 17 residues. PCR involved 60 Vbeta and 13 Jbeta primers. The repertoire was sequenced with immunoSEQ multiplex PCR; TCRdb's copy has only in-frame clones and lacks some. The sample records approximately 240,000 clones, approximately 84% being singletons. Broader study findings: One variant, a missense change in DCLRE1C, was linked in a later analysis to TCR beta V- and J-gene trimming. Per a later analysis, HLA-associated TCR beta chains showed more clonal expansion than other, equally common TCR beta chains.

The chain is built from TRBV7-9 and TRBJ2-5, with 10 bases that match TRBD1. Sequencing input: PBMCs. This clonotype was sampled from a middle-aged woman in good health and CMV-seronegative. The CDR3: CSSSLGFRTGGRETQYF. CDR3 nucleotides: TGTTCCAGCAGCTTAGGCTTCAGGACAGGGGGAAGAGAGACCCAGTACTTC.